Below are 15 T cell receptor beta chains sequenced from a single sample in a study of T cell repertoires in cytomegalovirus infection. In TCRdb, the reads were re-called with MiXCR into one record per CDR3 protein. The data contain more than 350,000 distinct CDR3 sequences, 30% to 40% of them singletons. The sequenced material came from PBMCs. The receptors were sampled from a human donor in good health (CMV status not recorded). Some clones in this sample may be carry-over from other donors' samples.

This clonotype was found many times. The chain links TRBV7-3 to TRBJ1-1; D call uncertain. V lost 1 base and J lost 1, with 4 bases in between. CDR1 and CDR2 from the germline V gene are SGHTA and FQGTGA. The CDR3 consists of 13 residues. The CDR3 region has the DNA TGTGCCAGCAGCTTAATGGCGAACACTGAAGCTTTCTTT. It encodes CASSLMANTEAFF.

This clonotype appeared many times. The chain links TRBV7-2 to TRBJ2-1; TRBD2 is a possible D gene (5 bases). From germline, CDR1 is SGHTA and CDR2 FQGNSA. The CDR3 runs to 16 residues. V was clipped by 4 bases and J by 1 base, with 14 bases between them. In DNA form, the CDR3 reads TGTGCCAGCAGCTCCACTAGTTCTATATCCTACAATGAGCAGTTCTTC. Protein sequence: CASSSTSSISYNEQFF.

The genes are TRBV12-3 or TRBV12-4 and TRBJ2-5; possibly TRBD1 for D (6 bases). There are 14 residues in the CDR3. V was shortened by 3 bases and J by 5 bases, with 13 bases between the two germline ends. CDR3: CASSLVGAAETQYF. In DNA form, the CDR3 reads TGTGCCAGCAGTTTGGTGGGGGCGGCGGAGACCCAGTACTTC.

The rearrangement uses TRBV19 and TRBJ1-6; D not resolved. The length of the CDR3 is 16 residues. V was clipped by 6 bases and J by 4 bases, with 16 bases between them. Looked up from germline, CDR1 is LNHDA and CDR2 is SQIVND (reference sequence). CDR3 coding DNA: TGTGCCAGTAGCAATGAAGGTGTCCAGTATAATTCACCCCTCCACTTT. Its translation: CASSNEGVQYNSPLHF.

Notes on this clonotype: Its ends do not fully match the called genes, so a read error is possible. The CDR3 protein is CASRVAGAYVQYF. The DNA of the CDR3 is TGTGCCAGCAGGGTAGCGGGAGCGTACGTGCAGTACTTC. V and J are TRBV2 and TRBJ2-7, with 9 bases that match TRBD2. In germline, CDR1 is SNHLY, CDR2 FYNNEI. The CDR3 contains 13 residues.

The chain carries TRBV24-1 and TRBJ1-5; tentative D call: TRBD1 (5 bases). The length of the CDR3 is 16 residues. V lost 4 bases to trimming and J lost 2 bases, with 14 bases between them. The germline V gene encodes CDR1 KGHDR and CDR2 SFDVKD. CDR3 in DNA: TGTGCCACCAGTGAGTCACAGTGGGGACGCAATCAGCCCCAGCATTTT. It codes for CATSESQWGRNQPQHF.

The genes are TRBV9 and TRBJ1-2; D gene uncertain. Trimming shortened V by 6 bases and J by 7 bases, and 7 bases separated the two germline ends. Per germline, CDR1 SGDLS and CDR2 YYNGEE. The CDR3 is 10 amino acids. The CDR3 protein is CASIPLGYTF. In DNA, the CDR3 is TGTGCCAGCATCCCACTTGGCTACACCTTC.

This clonotype has more than one count but fewer than ten. The V call is TRBV20-1, the J call TRBJ2-1; 12 positions match TRBD2. There are 19 residues in the CDR3. The ends lost 4 bases at V and 4 bases at J; junction bases unmatched: 17. CDR1 and CDR2 from the germline V gene are DFQATT and SNEGSKA (reference sequence). The CDR3 nucleotides read TGCAGTGCTACGACCGGCGATGCTAGCGGGGGGGCCTTATACAATGAGCAGTTCTTC. It encodes CSATTGDASGGALYNEQFF.

Note on this clonotype: Given a much more abundant clone one base away, this may be a read error. J is TRBJ1-1 and V is TRBV12-3 or TRBV12-4, with no clear D. The CDR3 is 16 residues long. V was pared by 7 bases and J by 1 base, with 19 bases between. CDR3: CASILITQMGNTEAFF. Here the CDR3 DNA reads TGTGCCAGCATTCTTATTACACAGATGGGGAACACTGAAGCTTTCTTT.

This chain joins TRBV4-2 and TRBJ2-2, with a weak D call TRBD2 (5 bases). Germline loops: CDR1 LGHNA, CDR2 YNFKEQ. This CDR3 has 14 residues. Trimming pared 1 base from V and 7 bases from J, leaving 10 bases between. The DNA of the CDR3 is TGTGCCAGCAGCCAAGTCGAAGAGGGCGGGGAGCTGTTTTTT. This codes for CASSQVEEGGELFF.

The genes are TRBV4-1 and TRBJ2-3; no reliable D call. Germline V lookup: CDR1 MGHRA, CDR2 YSYEKL. The CDR3 totals 15 residues. V was pared by 1 base and J by 1 base, with 9 bases between. The DNA of the CDR3 is TGCGCCAGCAGCCAAGCCGCCAGAGGCACAGATACGCAGTATTTT. Its protein is CASSQAARGTDTQYF.

The rearrangement links TRBV6-1 to TRBJ2-2, with unresolved D. The CDR3 sequence is 13 residues long. The germline V gene encodes CDR1 MNHNS and CDR2 SASEGT. The V end lost 2 bases, the J end lost 6 bases, and 7 bases lay between the germline ends. CDR3 loop: CASSESPPGELFF. The DNA of the CDR3 is TGTGCCAGCAGTGAAAGCCCCCCCGGGGAGCTGTTTTTT.

Note on this clonotype: The junction differs from germline at one of its ends, possibly a read error. The gene calls are TRBV19 and TRBJ1-1; possible D gene TRBD1, 5 bases. Germline CDR1 is LNHDA and CDR2 is SQIVND (reference sequence). The CDR3 runs 14 residues. CDR3 DNA: TGTGCCAGTAGTATATCGAGGGGATGGACTGAAGCTTGCTTT. This codes for CASSISRGWTEACF.

Ten or more counts support this clonotype. This chain links TRBV11-2 with TRBJ2-3; tentatively, D is TRBD2 (5 bases). Trimming left V 5 bases short and J 2 bases short, with 14 bases between. From germline, CDR1 is SGHAT and CDR2 FQNNGV. This CDR3 is 15 amino acids long. The chain's CDR3 is CASSLLPAATDTQYF. The CDR3 DNA follows: TGTGCCAGCAGCCTACTCCCAGCGGCCACAGATACGCAGTATTTT.

This clonotype occurred many times. J is TRBJ2-3 and V is TRBV7-8, with D possibly being TRBD1 (6 bases). V was trimmed by 5 bases and J by 5 bases, leaving 11 bases between them. CDR1 is SGHVS and CDR2 is FQNEAQ in the germline V gene. The CDR3 runs to 13 residues. This CDR3 is CASSIRGRDTQYF. The DNA of the CDR3 is TGTGCCAGCAGCATCAGGGGCCGAGATACGCAGTATTTT.